Each of the 6 T cell receptor beta chains below was sequenced from the same sample in a study of blood T cells in healthy people across ages (dated by TCRdb to between 2014 and 2017). Library prep was done by 5' RACE. The instrument was an Illumina HiSeq 2500. A second PCR of about 6 to 12 cycles was performed with a sample-barcoded 5' primer and a J-beta primer mix. TCRdb reworked the public reads: Q25 trimming with fastp, MiXCR clone assembly, productive beta chains retained. Duplicate CDR3 protein sequences are folded into a single record with the most common DNA and genes. In all, the sample holds some 750,000 distinct CDR3 sequences, and 22% of those were seen once. The ten largest clonotypes hold around a fifth of the sample. Specimen: blood. The receptors here all came from a man between 70 and 80 years old in good health.

This clonotype occurred a few times. The rearrangement joins TRBV20-1 to TRBJ2-1; possibly TRBD2 for D (7 bases). Germline CDR1 DFQATT, CDR2 SNEGSKA (reference sequence). There are 17 residues in the CDR3. Trimming cost V 2 bases and J 7 bases, with 24 bases left between them. CDR3 bases: TGCAGTGCTAGACCTAATTTAGGGGGGGGATTGTGGAATGAGCAGTTCTTC. Its protein is CSARPNLGGGLWNEQFF.

The rearrangement joins TRBV7-2 to TRBJ1-2, with 8 bases identical to TRBD1. Trimming cost V 1 base and J 5 bases; bases outside gene matches: 6. Germline loops: CDR1 SGHTA, CDR2 FQGNSA. This CDR3 comprises 15 residues. The CDR3 spells CASSLETGDGYGYTF. The CDR3 DNA follows: TGTGCCAGCAGCTTAGAGACAGGGGACGGTTATGGCTACACCTTC.

The chain couples TRBV7-9 to TRBJ1-4; D is unresolved. Trimming cost V 1 base and J 4 bases, with 19 bases left between them. The CDR3 covers 18 residues. CDR1 is SEHNR, CDR2 FQNEAQ, per germline (reference sequence). CDR3: CASSLGMFRSRDNEKLFF. As DNA, the CDR3 is TGTGCCAGCAGCTTAGGGATGTTCAGGTCCCGGGATAATGAAAAACTGTTTTTT.

Only a few counts were recorded for this clonotype. This sequence joins TRBV7-9 and TRBJ1-4; D uncertain. The CDR3 consists of 15 residues. Germline lookup yields CDR1 SEHNR and CDR2 FQNEAQ (reference sequence). V lost 1 base to trimming and J lost 4 bases, with 10 bases between them. CDR3 bases: TGTGCCAGCAGCTTAGGGCGGCAGAATAATGAAAAACTGTTTTTT. Amino acid sequence: CASSLGRQNNEKLFF.

This clonotype occurred many times. The chain couples TRBV29-1 to TRBJ2-1; no clear D gene. This CDR3 has 15 amino acids. V lost 7 bases, J lost 0 bases, and 16 bases lay in between. Germline V lookup: CDR1 SQVTM, CDR2 ANQGSEA. DNA of the CDR3: TGCAGCGCCCACATCGAGACGAGCTCCTACAATGAGCAGTTCTTC. As protein: CSAHIETSSYNEQFF.

The V and J genes are TRBV28 and TRBJ2-2; TRBD1 is a possible D gene (5 bases). The germline V gene encodes CDR1 MDHEN and CDR2 SYDVKM. The CDR3 consists of 17 residues. Trimming removed 6 bases from V and 1 base from J, with 18 bases in between. In DNA, the CDR3 is TGTGCCAGCAGGCGACTTAGGGCTAGGGGGAACACCGGGGAGCTGTTTTTT. Amino acid sequence: CASRRLRARGNTGELFF.